This T cell receptor beta chain was recorded in a study of glioma-infiltrating T cells after dendritic cell vaccination. Noted time point: after dendritic cell vaccination, including at tumor progression/relapse. No glioblastoma patient carried an isocitrate dehydrogenase mutation. Before vaccination, two weeks after the third vaccination, and at progression, PBMC were collected. TCRB CDR3 was amplified from 2 ug genomic DNA or less. Amplification used 60 V beta primers and 13 J beta primers. The data were produced by immunoSEQ multiplex PCR, yet TCRdb's version contains in-frame clones alone and is incomplete. The sample shows over 90,000 clones, around 80% of them seen only once. The CDR3 has 15 residues. CDR1 is SNHLY, CDR2 FYNNEI, per germline. V was pared by 7 bases and J by 2 bases, with 8 bases of the junction left unmatched.

This material consisted of blood, taken after dendritic cell vaccination. The sequence was obtained from a human donor with glioblastoma. The chain links TRBV2 to TRBJ2-3; 8 bases are shared with TRBD2. The CDR3 DNA reads TGTGCCAGCATGCGGGGCGGGAGGTACACAGATACGCAGTATTTT. Protein sequence: CASMRGGRYTDTQYF.